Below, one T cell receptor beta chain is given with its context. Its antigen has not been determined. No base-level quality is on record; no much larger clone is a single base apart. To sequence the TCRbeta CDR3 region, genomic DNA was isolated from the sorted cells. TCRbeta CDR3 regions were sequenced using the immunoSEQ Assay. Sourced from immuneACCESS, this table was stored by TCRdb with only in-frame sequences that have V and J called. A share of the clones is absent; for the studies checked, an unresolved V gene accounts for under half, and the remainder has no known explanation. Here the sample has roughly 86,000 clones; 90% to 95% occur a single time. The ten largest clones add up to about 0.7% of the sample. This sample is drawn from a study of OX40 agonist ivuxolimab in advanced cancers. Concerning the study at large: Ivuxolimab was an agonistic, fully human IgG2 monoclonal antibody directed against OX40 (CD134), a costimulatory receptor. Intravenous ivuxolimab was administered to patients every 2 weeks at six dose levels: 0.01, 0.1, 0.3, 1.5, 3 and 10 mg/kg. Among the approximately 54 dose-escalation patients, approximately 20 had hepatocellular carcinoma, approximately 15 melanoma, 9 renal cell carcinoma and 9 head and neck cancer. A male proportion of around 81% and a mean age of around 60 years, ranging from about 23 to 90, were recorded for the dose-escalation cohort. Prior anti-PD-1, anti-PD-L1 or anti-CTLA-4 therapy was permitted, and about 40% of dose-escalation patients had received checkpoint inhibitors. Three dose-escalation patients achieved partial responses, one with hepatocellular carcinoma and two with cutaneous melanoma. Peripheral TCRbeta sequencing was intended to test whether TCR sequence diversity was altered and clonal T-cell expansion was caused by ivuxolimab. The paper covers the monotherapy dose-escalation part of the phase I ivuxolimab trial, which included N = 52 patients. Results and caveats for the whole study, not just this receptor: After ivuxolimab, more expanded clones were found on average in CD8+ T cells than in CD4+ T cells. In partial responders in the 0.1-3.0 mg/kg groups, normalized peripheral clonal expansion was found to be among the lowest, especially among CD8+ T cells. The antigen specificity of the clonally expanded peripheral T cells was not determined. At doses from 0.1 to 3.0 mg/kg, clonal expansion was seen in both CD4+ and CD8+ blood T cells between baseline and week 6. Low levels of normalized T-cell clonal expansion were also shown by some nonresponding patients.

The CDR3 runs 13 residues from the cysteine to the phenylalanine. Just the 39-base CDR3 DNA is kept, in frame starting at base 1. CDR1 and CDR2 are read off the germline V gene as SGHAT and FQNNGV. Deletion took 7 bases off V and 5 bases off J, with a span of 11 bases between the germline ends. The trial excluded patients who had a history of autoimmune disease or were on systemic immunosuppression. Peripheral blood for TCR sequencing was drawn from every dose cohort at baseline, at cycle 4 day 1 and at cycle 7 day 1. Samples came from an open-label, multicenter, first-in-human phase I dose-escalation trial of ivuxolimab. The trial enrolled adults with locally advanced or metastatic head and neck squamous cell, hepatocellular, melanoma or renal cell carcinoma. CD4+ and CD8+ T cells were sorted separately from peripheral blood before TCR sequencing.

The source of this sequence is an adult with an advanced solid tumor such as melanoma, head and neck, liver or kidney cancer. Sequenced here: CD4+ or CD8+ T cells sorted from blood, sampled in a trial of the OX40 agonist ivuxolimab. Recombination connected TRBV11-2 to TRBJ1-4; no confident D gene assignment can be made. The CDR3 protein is CASTDYRNEKLFF. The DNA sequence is TGTGCCAGCACCGACTACCGCAATGAAAAACTGTTTTTT.